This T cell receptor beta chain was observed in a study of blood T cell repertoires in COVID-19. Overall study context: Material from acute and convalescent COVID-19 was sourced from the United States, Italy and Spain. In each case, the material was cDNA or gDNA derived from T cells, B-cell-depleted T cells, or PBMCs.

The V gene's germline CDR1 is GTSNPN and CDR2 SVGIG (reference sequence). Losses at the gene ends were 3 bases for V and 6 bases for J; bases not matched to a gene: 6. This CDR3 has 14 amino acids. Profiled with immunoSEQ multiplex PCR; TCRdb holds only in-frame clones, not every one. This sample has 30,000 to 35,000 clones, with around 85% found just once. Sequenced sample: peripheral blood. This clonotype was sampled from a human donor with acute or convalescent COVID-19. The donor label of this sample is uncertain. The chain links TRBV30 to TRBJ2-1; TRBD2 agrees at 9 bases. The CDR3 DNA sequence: TGTGCCTGGAGCGCGGGACTAGCTACCAATGAGCAGTTCTTC. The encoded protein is CAWSAGLATNEQFF. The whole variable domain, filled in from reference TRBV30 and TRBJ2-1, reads SQTIHQWPATLVQPVGSPLSLECTVEGTSNPNLYWYRQAAGRGLQLLFYSVGIGQISSEVPQNLSASRPQDRQFILSSKKLLLSDSGFYLCAWSAGLATNEQFFGPGTRLTVL.